This TCR beta chain emerged from a study of beta chain features in type 1 diabetes. Study-level information: Patients and healthy donors were similar in age, gender and cell yields. Broader study findings: Fewer insertions but more deletions were seen at VDJ junctions in type 1 diabetes patients. Type 1 diabetes patients had moderately but significantly shorter TCRB CDR3s in all four CD4+ subsets.

As to this clone: Its target is unknown.

Only one heparinised blood draw was taken per donor, and its volume averaged about 116 mL. CD4+ naive, central memory, regulatory and stem cell-like memory subsets were isolated by sorting on CD45RO/CCR7/CD25/CD127/CD95/CD27. Sequencing targeted expressed TCRB transcripts, as all isolated RNA had been reverse transcribed. Clones were sequenced by immunoSEQ multiplex PCR, and TCRdb holds only the in-frame ones, with some missing. The sample lists 300,000 or so clones, about 13% occurring once. This receptor was identified in a woman aged 18-29 years with type 1 diabetes. Sequences were obtained from naive CD4+ T cells from blood.

CDR3: CASSQDQVNIQYF. CDR3 DNA sequence: TGCGCCAGCAGCCAAGATCAGGTGAACATTCAGTACTTC. This chain joins TRBV4-3 and TRBJ2-4; no clear D. Trimming took 0 bases from V and 7 from J, leaving 7 bases between them. The CDR3 length is 13 residues. CDR1 and CDR2 (germline): LGHNA, YSLEER.